This TCR beta chain was sequenced during a study of response to subunit inactivated influenza vaccine. Study conclusions and caveats: That few new T cells are recruited by each seasonal influenza vaccination was the authors' suggestion.

Trimming stripped 1 base from V and 0 bases from J, with 13 bases between. Germline V lookup: CDR1 SGHVS, CDR2 FQNEAQ. This CDR3 is built from 17 residues. This clonotype has only a few counts. As yet, its antigen is unknown. TCRdb independently ran MiXCR on the RT-PCR reads; one entry per CDR3 protein. There are 150,000 or so distinct CDR3 sequences in the sample; 11% occur only once, and roughly an eighth lies in the top ten. This sequence was found in a man aged 50-60 years who received an inactivated influenza vaccine. The chain recombines TRBV7-8 with TRBJ1-3; the D is unclear. The input for sequencing was non-naive T cells sorted from PBMCs, taken more than 35 days after vaccination. The CDR3 reads CASSLGQSKISGNTIYF. CDR3 coding DNA: TGTGCCAGCAGCTTAGGACAAAGCAAGATCTCTGGAAACACCATATATTTT.